This is a list of T cell receptor beta chains from one sample in a study of T cell repertoires in cytomegalovirus infection. Their antigens remain unidentified. MiXCR, run by TCRdb on the reads, gives a single entry per CDR3 protein. The sample holds a few hundred thousand distinct CDR3 sequences, 30% to 40% seen once. Sequenced material: cultured PBMCs, taken from culture after CMV antigen stimulation. The receptors come from a human donor in good health (CMV status not recorded). Some clones in this sample may be carry-over from other donors' samples. Both conserved end residues are part of each CDR3. A D gene is named only where the DNA matches it firmly. Some rows have no size entry. The others give once, few or many, or a class for an expanded clone.

TRBD2	TRBV6-5	TRBJ2-1	many	CASSYIGLAGVNEQFF	TGTGCCAGCAGTTACATCGGACTAGCGGGAGTTAATGAGCAGTTCTTC
NA	TRBV19	TRBJ2-1	few	CASWTGASDEQFF	TGTGCCAGTTGGACCGGAGCTTCCGATGAGCAGTTCTTC
TRBD1	TRBV30	TRBJ1-2	NA	CAWTPIGRTGVGNYGYTF	TGTGCCTGGACCCCTATCGGGAGGACAGGGGTCGGTAACTATGGCTACACCTTC
TRBD1	TRBV6-6	TRBJ1-4	once	CASRLQGDSLEKLFF	TGTGCCAGCAGGCTCCAGGGGGATTCGTTAGAAAAACTGTTTTTT
NA	TRBV7-6	TRBJ2-7	many	CASSLAGGGPLYEQYF	TGTGCCAGCAGCTTAGCGGGCGGAGGCCCTCTCTACGAGCAGTACTTC
NA	TRBV19	TRBJ2-3	NA	CAIRDPPDGTDTQYF	TGTGCCATCCGTGACCCGCCCGACGGCACAGATACGCAGTATTTT
NA	TRBV7-2	TRBJ1-1	NA	CASKGQLNTEAFF	TGTGCCTCGAAGGGTCAGTTGAACACTGAAGCTTTCTTT
TRBD2	TRBV10-3	TRBJ2-7	NA	CATADSGRSYEQYF	TGTGCCACTGCGGATAGCGGGAGGTCGTACGAGCAGTACTTC
TRBD2	TRBV7-2	TRBJ2-5	few	CASSPGLGGWGETQYF	TGTGCCAGCAGCCCCGGATTGGGGGGGTGGGGAGAGACCCAGTACTTC
TRBD1	TRBV28	TRBJ1-4	NA	CASSQGQGVSLLFF	TGTGCCAGCAGCCAGGGACAGGGCGTGTCTTTACTGTTTTTT
TRBD1	TRBV28	TRBJ1-3	few	CASSGVRDRGLGNTIYF	TGTGCCAGCAGCGGGGTCCGGGACAGGGGGCTAGGAAACACCATATATTTT
NA	TRBV5-5	TRBJ2-3	NA	CASSPGAGGGDTQYF	TGTGCCAGCAGCCCCGGCGCAGGAGGCGGTGATACGCAGTATTTT
TRBD2	TRBV29-1	TRBJ2-3	few	CSVRSGRAGTDTQYF	TGCAGCGTTCGGAGCGGGAGGGCCGGGACAGATACGCAGTATTTT
TRBD1	TRBV6-2/TRBV6-3	TRBJ2-3	NA	CASSYWDSNTDTQYF	TGTGCCAGCAGTTACTGGGACAGTAACACAGATACGCAGTATTTT
NA	TRBV9	TRBJ1-2	NA	CASSTTGTYVYGYTF	TGTGCCAGCAGCACCACCGGGACCTACGTCTATGGCTACACCTTC
NA	TRBV27	TRBJ2-3	once	CASSFRNPIWQYF	TGTGCCAGCAGTTTCCGAAATCCTATTTGGCAGTATTTT
NA	TRBV10-3	TRBJ2-1	many	CAISGDRDTSPLNEQFF	TGTGCCATCAGCGGGGACCGGGACACAAGTCCTCTCAATGAGCAGTTCTTC
NA	TRBV12-3/TRBV12-4	TRBJ2-3	few	CASSLAGLTQYF	TGTGCCAGCAGTTTAGCGGGGCTTACGCAGTATTTT
TRBD1	TRBV6-1	TRBJ2-3	NA	CASSVRDRGPDTQYF	TGTGCCAGCAGTGTCCGGGACAGGGGCCCAGATACGCAGTATTTT
NA	TRBV6-6	TRBJ2-7	few	CASSPFDSYSYEQYF	TGTGCCAGCAGCCCCTTCGACAGTTACTCCTACGAGCAGTACTTC